This TCR beta chain derives from a study of blood T cells in healthy people across ages. Across the study: Template switching retrieved approximately one barcoded beta molecule for each two T cells.

Healthy Russian Caucasian donors spanned ages about 6 to 100 years. A remark on this clonotype: The antigen is not known.

PCR was performed a second time for about 7 to 12 cycles using a sample-barcoded 5' primer and a J-beta primer mix. Samples each returned at least 2.5 million CDR3-containing paired-end reads. TCRdb called the 5' RACE reads again in MiXCR, with one record for every CDR3 protein. Of about 640,000 distinct CDR3 sequences listed, roughly two fifths were seen once; the top ten hold around 30%. This CDR3 spans 15 amino acids. CDR1 DFQATT and CDR2 SNEGSKA come from the germline V gene (reference sequence). The V end lost 6 bases, the J end lost 2 bases, and 14 bases lay between the germline ends. Study-level points and caveats: Strong correlation linked observed beta diversity and percent naive T cells.

The V call is TRBV20-1, the J call TRBJ2-6; D could derive from TRBD1 or TRBD2 (5 bases each). This clonotype was obtained from a man at least 80 years old in good health. Material for sequencing was blood. The DNA for the CDR3 is TGCAGTGCAAAAAAGCAGGGAGCTGGGGCCAACGTCCTGACTTTC. Protein product: CSAKKQGAGANVLTF.